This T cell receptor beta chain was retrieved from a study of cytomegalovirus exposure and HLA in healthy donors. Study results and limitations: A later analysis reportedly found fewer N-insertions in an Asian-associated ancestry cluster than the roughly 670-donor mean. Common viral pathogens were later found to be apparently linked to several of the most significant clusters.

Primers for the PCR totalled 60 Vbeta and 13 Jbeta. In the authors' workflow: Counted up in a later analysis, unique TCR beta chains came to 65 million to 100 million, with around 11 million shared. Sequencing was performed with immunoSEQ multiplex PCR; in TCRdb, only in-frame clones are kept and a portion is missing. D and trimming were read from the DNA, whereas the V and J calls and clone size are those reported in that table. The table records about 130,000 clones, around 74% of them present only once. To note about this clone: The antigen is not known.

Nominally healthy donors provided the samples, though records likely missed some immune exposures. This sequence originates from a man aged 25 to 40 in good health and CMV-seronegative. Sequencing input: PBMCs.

In nucleotides, the CDR3 is TGTGCCAGCAGCTTACCCTGGGTCGACACCTACGAGCAGTACTTC. Its protein is CASSLPWVDTYEQYF. This sequence joins TRBV7-2 and TRBJ2-7; unclear D gene. This CDR3 has 15 residues. Germline V gene lookup returns CDR1 SGHTA and CDR2 FQGNSA. V dropped 2 bases and J dropped 2 bases, with 13 bases sitting between them. Using reference TRBV7-2 and TRBJ2-7 for the parts outside the CDR3, the full variable domain is GAGVSQSPSNKVTEKGKDVELRCDPISGHTALYWYRQSLGQGLEFLIYFQGNSAPDKSGLPSDRFSAERTGGSVSTLTIQRTQQEDSAVYLCASSLPWVDTYEQYFGPGTRLTVT.